This TCR beta chain was observed in a study of HIV-infected patients and healthy controls. This CDR3 is built from 14 residues. The germline V gene has CDR1 MNHNS and CDR2 SASEGT. V lost 3 bases, J lost 6 bases, and 14 bases lay in between. MiXCR, applied by TCRdb to the 5' RACE reads, yields one record per CDR3 protein. The sample has under 70,000 distinct CDR3 sequences; around 21% are singletons. This clonotype has just a few counts. The sample comprised CD4+ T cells from blood. This sequence was found in a human donor in good health. J is TRBJ1-1 and V is TRBV6-1; maybe TRBD1 (5 bases). The CDR3 DNA is TGTGCCAGCAGTGAGGGTAGCTGGGACGCTGAAGCTTTCTTT. It codes for CASSEGSWDAEAFF.